Included here is one T cell receptor (beta chain) sequence, with context. Enrolled through a virtual design, the participants were between roughly 18 and 89 years of age and came from approximately 25 US areas. Allocation to cohorts depended on clinical history reported by the participants. Cohort 3 recovery required two negative PCRs, clearance, or symptom resolution. Sequencing used immunoSEQ multiplex PCR; TCRdb keeps in-frame clones, though not all of them. The sample holds around 300,000 clones, 89% seen once. This sample is part of a study of blood T cell repertoires in COVID-19. The V and J ends lost 1 base and 11 bases, in that order; junction bases with no gene match: 11. The CDR3 runs 16 residues. Germline CDR1 is MNHNS and CDR2 is SASEGT.

The origin of this receptor is a woman aged 40 to 50 who had recovered from COVID-19. The sample taken for sequencing was PBMCs or T cells enriched from blood (not recorded which). The V and J genes are TRBV6-1 and TRBJ1-5; 10 nucleotides agree with TRBD1. This CDR3 is CASSEGFGTGVVTQHF. CDR3 nucleotides: TGTGCCAGCAGTGAAGGGTTCGGGACAGGGGTCGTGACCCAGCATTTT.